This T cell receptor beta chain was captured by sequencing in a study of circulating and synovial CD4+ cells in juvenile arthritis. The method was immunoSEQ multiplex PCR; TCRdb's version includes in-frame clones alone and lacks a portion of them. The sample carries approximately 15,000 clones, around 90% recorded once. The CDR3 sequence is 14 residues long. V was pared by 0 bases and J by 6 bases, with 11 bases between. Germline lookup yields CDR1 LGHNA and CDR2 YNFKEQ. Sequenced material: CD4+ T cells from blood. This receptor was obtained from a human donor with juvenile idiopathic arthritis. This chain uses TRBV4-2 with TRBJ1-1; D unresolved. The CDR3 loop reads CASSQELRGAEAFF. Here the CDR3 DNA reads TGTGCCAGCAGCCAAGAGTTGCGAGGAGCTGAAGCTTTCTTT.